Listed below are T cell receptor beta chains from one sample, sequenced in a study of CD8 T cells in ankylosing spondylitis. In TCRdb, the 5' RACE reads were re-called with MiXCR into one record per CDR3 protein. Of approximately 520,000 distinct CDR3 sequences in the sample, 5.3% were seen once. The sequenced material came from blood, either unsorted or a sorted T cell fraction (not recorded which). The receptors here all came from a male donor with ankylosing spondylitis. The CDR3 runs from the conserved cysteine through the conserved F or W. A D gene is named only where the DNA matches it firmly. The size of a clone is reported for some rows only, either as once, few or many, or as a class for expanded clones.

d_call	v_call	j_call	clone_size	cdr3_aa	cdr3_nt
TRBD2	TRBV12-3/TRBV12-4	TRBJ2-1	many	CASRSSPGLAGGEQFF	TGTGCCAGCAGGAGCTCCCCGGGGCTAGCGGGAGGAGAGCAGTTCTTC
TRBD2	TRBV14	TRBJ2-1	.	CASSLQRGSGIYSNEQFF	TGTGCCAGCAGCCTACAAAGGGGAAGCGGGATTTACAGTAATGAGCAGTTCTTC
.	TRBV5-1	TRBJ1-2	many	CASSSLPGHLNYGYTF	TGCGCCAGCAGCTCCCTTCCGGGACACTTGAACTATGGCTACACCTTC
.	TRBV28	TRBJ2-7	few	CASSSQVTQLHPYEQYF	TGTGCCAGCAGTTCCCAGGTGACCCAGCTACACCCCTACGAGCAGTACTTC
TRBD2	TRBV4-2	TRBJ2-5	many	CASSRGRTGGKGETQYF	TGTGCCAGCAGCCGCGGGAGAACGGGGGGTAAGGGAGAGACCCAGTACTTC
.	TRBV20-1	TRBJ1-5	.	CSARVRRWGIDQPQHF	TGCAGTGCTAGGGTACGTCGGTGGGGGATCGATCAGCCCCAGCATTTT
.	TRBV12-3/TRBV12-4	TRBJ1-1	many	CASSLAGRHFRAEAFF	TGTGCCAGCAGTTTAGCGGGGCGACATTTCAGGGCTGAAGCTTTCTTT
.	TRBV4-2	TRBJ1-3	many	CASSQDGGAGNTIYF	TGTGCCAGCAGCCAAGATGGCGGGGCTGGAAACACCATATATTTT
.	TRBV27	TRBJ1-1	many	CASSFIRGNTEAFF	TGTGCCAGCAGTTTTATTAGAGGGAACACTGAAGCTTTCTTT
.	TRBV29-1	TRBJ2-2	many	CSVRDQNTGELFF	TGCAGCGTGAGGGACCAGAACACCGGGGAGCTGTTTTTT
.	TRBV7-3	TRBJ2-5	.	CASSLWSRETQYF	TGTGCCAGCAGCTTATGGTCCAGGGAGACCCAGTACTTC
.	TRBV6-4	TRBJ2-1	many	CASSEGSYNEQFF	TGTGCCAGCAGTGAAGGGTCCTACAATGAGCAGTTCTTC
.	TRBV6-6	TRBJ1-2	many	CAVWGGYTF	TGTGCCGTGTGGGGCGGCTACACCTTC
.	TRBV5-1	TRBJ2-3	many	CASSPRTESTDTQYF	TGCGCCAGCAGCCCCCGGACTGAGAGCACAGATACGCAGTATTTT
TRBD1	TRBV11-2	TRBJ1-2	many	CASSLGYPGGHGYTF	TGTGCCAGCAGCTTAGGGTATCCAGGGGGCCATGGCTACACCTTC
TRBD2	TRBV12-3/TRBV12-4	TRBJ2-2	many	CASSFSGSRTGELFF	TGTGCCAGCAGTTTTAGCGGGAGTAGGACCGGGGAGCTGTTTTTT
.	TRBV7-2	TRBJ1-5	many	CASTPGSIFEPQHF	TGTGCCAGCACCCCGGGATCCATTTTTGAGCCCCAGCATTTT
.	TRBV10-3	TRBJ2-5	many	CAISDLTPGTQYF	TGTGCCATCAGTGACTTGACCCCGGGAACCCAGTACTTC
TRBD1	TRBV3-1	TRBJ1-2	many	CASSHRRDRGVRYGYTF	TGTGCCAGCAGCCACCGCCGGGACAGGGGCGTTAGGTATGGCTACACCTTC
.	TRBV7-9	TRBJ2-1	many	CASSVESYNEQFF	TGTGCCAGCAGCGTAGAATCCTACAATGAGCAGTTCTTC
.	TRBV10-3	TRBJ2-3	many	CAISEATRGTDTQYF	TGTGCCATCAGTGAGGCAACTCGGGGGACAGATACGCAGTATTTT
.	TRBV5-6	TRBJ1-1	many	CASSGGYRENTEAFF	TGTGCCAGCAGCGGGGGGTACAGGGAGAACACTGAAGCTTTCTTT
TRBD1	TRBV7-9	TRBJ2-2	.	CASSSPAGGNTGELFF	TGTGCCAGCAGCTCCCCGGCAGGGGGCAACACCGGGGAGCTGTTTTTT
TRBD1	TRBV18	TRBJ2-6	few	CASSPGTGRRRAGANVLTF	TGTGCCAGCTCACCCGGGACAGGACGGAGGAGAGCTGGGGCCAACGTCCTGACTTTC
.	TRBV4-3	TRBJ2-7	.	CASSQDPRASSEQYF	TGCGCCAGCAGCCAAGACCCCAGGGCCAGTTCCGAGCAGTACTTC
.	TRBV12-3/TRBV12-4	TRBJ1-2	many	CASTGWGNYGYTF	TGTGCCAGCACCGGGTGGGGGAACTATGGCTACACCTTC
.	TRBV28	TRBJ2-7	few	CASSQGRGRRSYEQYF	TGTGCCAGCAGTCAAGGACGGGGGCGTCGCTCCTACGAGCAGTACTTC
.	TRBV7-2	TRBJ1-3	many	CASSLAVGGGNTIYF	TGTGCCAGCAGCCTCGCGGTTGGGGGTGGAAACACCATATATTTT
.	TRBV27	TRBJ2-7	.	CASSLLGTRSSYEQYF	TGTGCCAGCAGTTTATTGGGGACGCGGAGCTCCTACGAGCAGTACTTC
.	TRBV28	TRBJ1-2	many	CASSLGADKSYGYTF	TGTGCCAGCAGTTTAGGGGCGGACAAGAGCTATGGCTACACCTTC
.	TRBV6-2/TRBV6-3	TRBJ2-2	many	CASQSGGYTGELFF	TGTGCCAGTCAGTCCGGGGGTTACACCGGGGAGCTGTTTTTT
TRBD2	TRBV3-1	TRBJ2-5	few	CASSMLAGGRETQYF	TGTGCCAGCAGCATGCTAGCGGGAGGGCGGGAGACCCAGTACTTC
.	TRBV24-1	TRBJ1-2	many	CATSDLRTLEGYTF	TGTGCCACCAGTGATTTGCGGACCCTGGAGGGCTACACCTTC
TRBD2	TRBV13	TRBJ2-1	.	CASSLEVAGGPNEQFF	TGTGCCAGCAGCTTAGAAGTAGCGGGAGGGCCGAATGAGCAGTTCTTC
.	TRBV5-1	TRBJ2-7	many	CASSFTGSSYEQYF	TGTGCCAGCAGTTTTACTGGGTCTTCCTACGAGCAGTACTTC
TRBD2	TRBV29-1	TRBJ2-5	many	CSVVLAGEETQYF	TGCAGCGTTGTATTAGCGGGAGAAGAGACCCAGTACTTC
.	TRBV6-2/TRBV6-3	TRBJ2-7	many	CASSYWRSSYEQYF	TGTGCCAGCAGTTACTGGAGGAGCTCCTACGAGCAGTACTTC
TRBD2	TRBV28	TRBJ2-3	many	CASSLSPSGTDTQYF	TGTGCCAGCAGTTTATCTCCTAGCGGGACTGATACGCAGTATTTT